A single TCR beta chain is shown here with its context. One junction end does not reproduce the germline sequence, and a read error may be involved. Per germline, CDR1 MNHNS and CDR2 SASEGT. The CDR3 spans 17 residues. The protocol was immunoSEQ multiplex PCR, while the TCRdb copy is restricted to in-frame clones and leaves out a portion. Among around 330,000 clones listed, roughly 87% were seen once. This specimen belongs to a study of blood T cell repertoires in COVID-19. The sequenced sample consisted of PBMCs or T cells enriched from blood (not recorded which). This TCR derives from a woman aged 18-29 years who had recovered from COVID-19. The V and J genes are TRBV6-1 and TRBJ1-6, with a weak D call TRBD1 (6 bases). The CDR3 nucleotides are TGTGCCAGCCGTGACAGGCCCCGGGGGGCCTATAATTCACCCCTCCACTTT. Translated, it gives CASRDRPRGAYNSPLHF.